This record concerns one TCR beta chain sequence. Which antigen it targets is not known. Base qualities are not provided; no much larger clone lies one nucleotide away. These data come from a study of primary melanoma T cells and metastatic recurrence (dated by TCRdb to between 2020 and 2021). Looking at the study overall: The cohort consisted of around 200 primary melanomas of stage T2 to T4, each more than 1 mm thick. Histopathological grading of tumor-infiltrating lymphocytes served as the comparison point for the T-cell fraction derived from sequencing. Progression-free survival was the clinical outcome compared against the T-cell fraction measured by TCR beta sequencing. Whether T-cell fraction and T-cell repertoire clonality in primary melanoma tumors predicted patient outcome was tested in the study.

CDR1 and CDR2 (SGHDN, FVKESK) derive from the germline V gene. The junction carries 9 bases between V and J, which are trimmed by 1 base and 6 bases respectively. Its CDR3 holds 13 amino acids, cysteine through phenylalanine. Kept here is only the CDR3 DNA, which spans 39 bases and is read in frame from base 1. Study-wide findings and limitations: An effective T-cell-mediated antitumor response in primary melanoma was presented by the authors only as a suggestion rather than as a demonstrated mechanism. Tumor T-cell fraction was reported to predict progression-free survival independently of thickness, ulceration, mitotic rate and age. A T-cell fraction greater than 20% appeared to be protective whatever the ulceration status, mitotic rate or nodal disease. Compared with adding any other histopathological variable to tumor thickness, adding T-cell fraction reportedly produced a bigger improvement in progression-free survival prediction.

The patients had surgically resected primary melanoma that was considered potentially curable but at risk of metastatic recurrence. Libraries were constructed by the immunoSEQ multiplex PCR assay. Primary melanoma tumor tissue was subjected to high-throughput sequencing of the T-cell receptor beta chain. The authors processed their data as follows. Among the repertoire analyses were the distribution of insertions and deletions and the sharing of TCRB CDR3 between samples. A gradient-boosted model ranked how well the T-cell fraction predicted outcome compared with histopathological variables. Sourced from immuneACCESS, this table was stored by TCRdb with only in-frame sequences that have V and J called. A share of the clones is absent; for the studies checked, an unresolved V gene accounts for under half, and the remainder has no known explanation. The V and J calls and clone size were taken over from that table, and D and trimming were inferred from the DNA. The sample includes over a thousand clones, with around 80% observed a single time. Of the sample, 30% to 40% is held by the ten largest clones.

The chain couples TRBV14 to TRBJ1-1; the D segment cannot be called with confidence. This TCR was recovered from a human donor with melanoma. Source material: melanoma tumor tissue. For the CDR3, the sequence is CASSQGLFSEAFF. The nucleotide sequence is given as TGTGCCAGCAGCCAAGGCTTGTTTTCTGAAGCTTTCTTT.